The next 25 T cell receptor beta chains were all read from a single sample in a study of spatial heterogeneity in lung cancer. Study conclusions and caveats: Counts that tracked tumor mutation counts were those of expanded intratumoral alpha and beta TCRs.

Their cognate antigens are unknown. The time point was: sample taken at primary tumor resection. Via MiXCR, TCRdb re-called the 5' RACE reads, giving one row per CDR3 protein. This repertoire shows about 100,000 distinct CDR3 sequences, approximately 4% found once; its top ten account for approximately 22%. Source: lung tumor tissue, taken at surgery. Receptors were obtained from a male donor with early-stage non-small cell lung cancer.

The rearrangement joins TRBV7-9 to TRBJ2-1; D may be TRBD2 (6 bases). The V end was cut by 1 base, the J end by 7 bases, with 14 bases between. Germline CDR1 and CDR2: SEHNR and FQNEAQ (reference sequence). The CDR3 sequence is 15 residues long. DNA for the CDR3: TGTGCCAGCAGCTTAGAGGACGGGAGTGGGAATGAGCAGTTCTTC. Translation: CASSLEDGSGNEQFF.

This clonotype was counted between two and nine times. This chain joins TRBV2 and TRBJ2-3, with 9 nucleotides matching TRBD1. In germline, CDR1 is SNHLY, CDR2 FYNNEI. CDR3 size: 16 residues. V lost 4 bases, J lost 2 bases, and 7 bases stayed unmatched. DNA for the CDR3: TGTGCCAGCAGTGCTAGAGGACAGGGGTACACAGATACGCAGTATTTT. This translates into CASSARGQGYTDTQYF.

This clonotype was seen repeatedly, ten times or more. This sequence joins TRBV28 and TRBJ1-2, with 7 bases identical to TRBD1. The CDR3 contains 13 residues. Per germline, CDR1 MDHEN and CDR2 SYDVKM. Trimming at V came to 4 bases and at J to 5 bases, leaving 4 bases not matched to a gene. The CDR3, as DNA: TGTGCCAGCAGTTACAGGGGTTCGTATGGCTACACCTTC. This translates into CASSYRGSYGYTF.

This clonotype occurred a few times. The gene calls are TRBV28 and TRBJ1-4; tentatively, D is TRBD1 (6 bases). There are 15 residues in the CDR3. The V end was cut by 6 bases, the J end by 8 bases, with 19 bases between. Germline CDR1 is MDHEN and CDR2 is SYDVKM. The CDR3 sequence is CASRPSLGGGEKLFF. In DNA, the CDR3 is TGTGCCAGCAGGCCGTCCTTGGGAGGGGGAGAAAAACTGTTTTTT.

The sample holds many counts of this clonotype. V gene TRBV12-3 or TRBV12-4 combines with J gene TRBJ2-5, with 10 bases that match TRBD1. V was clipped by 2 bases and J by 3 bases; unmatched bases: 6. This CDR3 spans 16 amino acids. The CDR3 bases are TGTGCCAGCAGTTTACCCAGGGACAGGGGTAAAGAGACCCAGTACTTC. It is translated as CASSLPRDRGKETQYF.

The chain recombines TRBV4-1 with TRBJ1-3; TRBD1 matches 8 bases. The germline gives CDR1 MGHRA, CDR2 YSYEKL. Trimming took 3 bases from V and 8 from J; bases not matched to a gene: 9. The CDR3 sequence is 15 residues long. Here the CDR3 reads CASSHSTGAGYTIYF. In DNA, the CDR3 is TGCGCCAGCAGCCACTCGACAGGGGCTGGTTACACCATATATTTT.

This clonotype was seen repeatedly, ten times or more. The rearrangement links TRBV11-2 to TRBJ1-3; no clear D. The CDR3 runs to 16 residues. Trimming removed 0 bases from V and 0 bases from J, with 9 bases in between. The germline gives CDR1 SGHAT, CDR2 FQNNGV. The CDR3 bases are TGTGCCAGCAGCTTAGATTACGTGCTCTCTGGAAACACCATATATTTT. It specifies CASSLDYVLSGNTIYF.

This clonotype came up a few times. The CDR3 DNA reads TGCAGTGCTAACCGCGCTAGCGGGAGCAACAATGAGCAGTTCTTC. Its protein is CSANRASGSNNEQFF. The chain is built from TRBV20-1 and TRBJ2-1; 10 bases are a match to TRBD2. The germline V gene has CDR1 DFQATT and CDR2 SNEGSKA (reference sequence). The CDR3 length is 15 residues. Trimming at V came to 4 bases and at J to 5 bases, leaving 8 bases not matched to a gene.

Ten or more counts support this clonotype. V usage is TRBV12-3 or TRBV12-4 and J usage is TRBJ2-5, with D maybe TRBD2 (6 bases). Trimming left V 3 bases short and J 1 base short, with 15 bases between. There are 16 residues in the CDR3. The CDR3 DNA reads TGTGCCAGCAGTTTTGGAGGGCCGGGACCCCAAGAGACCCAGTACTTC. Residues: CASSFGGPGPQETQYF.

V usage is TRBV30 and J usage is TRBJ2-3; 13 bases are shared with TRBD2. Germline V gene lookup returns CDR1 GTSNPN and CDR2 SVGIG (reference sequence). The CDR3 loop spans 15 amino acids. Trimming took 1 base from V and 4 from J; bases not matched to a gene: 2. The CDR3 nucleotides read TGTGCCTGGAGTGAGGGACTAGCGGGATCAGATACGCAGTATTTT. Translating gives CAWSEGLAGSDTQYF.

This clonotype was counted only a few times. This chain joins TRBV20-1 and TRBJ2-2; D is perhaps TRBD2 (6 bases). The germline gives CDR1 DFQATT, CDR2 SNEGSKA (reference sequence). CDR3 length: 16 residues. Trimming cost V 3 bases and J 1 base, with 15 bases left between them. This CDR3 is CSARAPGLMNTGELFF. DNA for the CDR3: TGCAGTGCTAGGGCCCCGGGACTTATGAACACCGGGGAGCTGTTTTTT.

At least ten counts were recorded for this clonotype. The chain joins TRBV12-3 or TRBV12-4 to TRBJ2-3; no reliable D call. This CDR3 region has 13 residues. Trimming stripped 6 bases from V and 0 bases from J, with 7 bases between. In DNA form, the CDR3 reads TGTGCCAGCAGAAAACCAAGCACAGATACGCAGTATTTT. Its translation is CASRKPSTDTQYF.

Only one count was recorded for this clonotype. A much larger clone sits a single nucleotide away, making a read error possible. The V gene is TRBV6-5, the J gene TRBJ1-4; D gene unclear. CDR3 length: 13 residues. Germline-derived CDR1 and CDR2 are MNHEY and SVGAGI. CDR3 sequence: CASCYYKNEKLFF. The CDR3 bases are TGTGCCAGCTGTTATTACAAAAATGAAAAACTGTTTTTT.

This clonotype was detected many times. The chain carries TRBV20-1 and TRBJ2-7; D is possibly TRBD1 (6 bases). Germline V gives CDR1 DFQATT, CDR2 SNEGSKA (reference sequence). The ends were cut back, 3 bases at V and 3 bases at J, with 9 bases in the middle. The CDR3 runs to 12 residues. The CDR3 sequence: CSARGHIYEQYF. DNA of the CDR3: TGCAGTGCTAGGGGACATATCTACGAGCAGTACTTC.

This clonotype was observed at least ten times. The V and J genes are TRBV9 and TRBJ2-3; 7 bases are a match to TRBD1. Germline-derived CDR1 and CDR2 are SGDLS and YYNGEE. V shed 0 bases and J 4 bases; nucleotides not matched to a gene: 5. The CDR3 covers 15 residues. The CDR3 protein is CASSVAPDRPDTQYF. The CDR3 DNA follows: TGTGCCAGCAGCGTAGCCCCGGACAGGCCAGATACGCAGTATTTT.

In this sample, this clonotype turned up many times. V is TRBV29-1 and J is TRBJ2-5, with D possibly TRBD1 on 5 matching bases. CDR1 and CDR2 (germline): SQVTM, ANQGSEA. The CDR3 totals 13 residues. Trimming removed 4 bases from V and 4 bases from J, with 13 bases in between. CDR3 sequence: CSVAGRDGETQYF. CDR3 DNA: TGCAGCGTTGCGGGCAGGGATGGAGAGACCCAGTACTTC.

The chain couples TRBV28 to TRBJ1-3; 7 nucleotides align to TRBD1. Trimming took 6 bases from V and 4 from J; bases not matched to a gene: 12. The CDR3 length is 16 residues. Germline-derived CDR1 and CDR2 are MDHEN and SYDVKM. The CDR3 here is CASSILGQPLGNTIYF. The DNA for the CDR3 is TGTGCCAGCAGCATACTGGGACAGCCTTTAGGAAACACCATATATTTT.

With respect to this clonotype: A clone one base away is much larger, so this may be a read error. V usage is TRBV20-1 and J usage is TRBJ2-2; the match to TRBD1 covers 10 bases. The CDR3 covers 16 residues. Germline assignment: CDR1 DFQATT and CDR2 SNEGSKA (reference sequence). Here the CDR3 DNA reads TGCAGTGCCAAAACTACCGGGACAGGGGACACCGTGGAGCTGTTTTTT. Translated: CSAKTTGTGDTVELFF.

This sequence joins TRBV27 and TRBJ2-7; the D gene is possibly TRBD2 (6 bases). V lost 3 bases and J 4 bases, leaving 13 bases between the germline ends. Per the germline V gene, CDR1 is MNHEY and CDR2 is SMNVEV (reference sequence). CDR3 size: 14 residues. The CDR3 reads CASSFKGLEYEQYF. The CDR3, as DNA: TGTGCCAGCAGTTTCAAGGGACTCGAATACGAGCAGTACTTC.

This clonotype showed up many times. The rearrangement joins TRBV6-5 to TRBJ1-3; D may be TRBD1 (5 bases). The CDR3 runs to 13 residues. V was pared by 2 bases and J by 4 bases, with 6 bases between. Germline values: CDR1 MNHEY, CDR2 SVGAGI. CDR3 protein: CASSYGGGNTIYF. Written as DNA, the CDR3 is TGTGCCAGCAGTTACGGGGGGGGAAACACCATATATTTT.

This clonotype occurred many times. The chain links TRBV2 to TRBJ2-3; D unresolved. Germline V lookup: CDR1 SNHLY, CDR2 FYNNEI. Trimming cost V 0 bases and J 11 bases, with 15 bases left between them. The CDR3 length is 14 residues. The CDR3 coding sequence is TGTGCCAGCAGTGAAGCGGATCCGGTGATAGGGCAGTATTTT. Amino acids: CASSEADPVIGQYF.

At least ten counts were recorded for this clonotype. The chain uses TRBV2 and TRBJ2-3; 11 bases fit TRBD2. Losses at the gene ends were 4 bases for V and 1 base for J; bases not matched to a gene: 10. This CDR3 is built from 18 residues. CDR1 and CDR2 from the germline V gene are SNHLY and FYNNEI. The CDR3: CASSGRRTSGLRTDTQYF. CDR3 DNA sequence: TGTGCCAGCAGTGGAAGGCGGACTAGCGGGTTACGCACAGATACGCAGTATTTT.

Concerning this clonotype itself: Compared with germline, one end of the junction differs, possibly owing to a read error. The chain combines TRBV7-8 with TRBJ1-4; D is possibly TRBD1 (5 bases). The CDR3 spans 10 residues. CDR1 and CDR2 (germline): SGHVS, FQNEAQ. In DNA, the CDR3 is TGTGCCAGCAGCCCGACAGACGGGATGTTT. Its protein product is CASSPTDGMF.

This clonotype was recorded many times. The rearrangement joins TRBV5-1 to TRBJ2-1; TRBD2 is a possible D gene (6 bases). Germline lookup yields CDR1 SGHRS and CDR2 YFSETQ. V lost 1 base and J 8 bases, leaving 16 bases between the germline ends. This CDR3 is 15 amino acids long. The CDR3 DNA reads as TGCGCCAGCAGCTTGAGAGCGGGCTTGGGGGATGAGCAGTTCTTC. Translation: CASSLRAGLGDEQFF.

Ten or more counts support this clonotype. V is TRBV28 and J is TRBJ1-5; D might be TRBD1 (5 bases). Trimming pared 8 bases from V and 4 bases from J, leaving 18 bases between. CDR1 is MDHEN and CDR2 is SYDVKM in the germline V gene. This CDR3 is built from 15 residues. The CDR3 DNA reads as TGTGCCAGCGGTGGCCAGGGAAATCCAAATCAGCCCCAGCATTTT. Translated: CASGGQGNPNQPQHF.